This T cell receptor beta chain comes out of a study of blood T cell repertoires in COVID-19. Study summary: PBMCs, B-cell-depleted T cells, or T cells provided the cDNA or gDNA that made up the material.

Method: immunoSEQ multiplex PCR; TCRdb's copy keeps in-frame clones and lacks some. The sample lists under 300,000 clones, around 86% occurring once. Germline CDR1 and CDR2: SEHNR and FQNEAQ (reference sequence). The V gene end was trimmed by 4 bases and the J gene end by 3 bases; junction bases not matched to a gene: 6. The CDR3 is 15 residues long. The specimen sequenced was PBMCs or T cells enriched from blood (not recorded which). This receptor was taken from a man aged 18 to 35 who had recovered from COVID-19. The V call is TRBV7-9, the J call TRBJ1-5; the match to TRBD1 covers 7 bases. In nucleotides, the CDR3 is TGTGCCAGCAGCTCGACAGGGAGTAACAATCAGCCCCAGCATTTT. Translated, it gives CASSSTGSNNQPQHF.